This T cell receptor (beta chain) is from a study of T cell responses to AZD1222 COVID-19 vaccine. Study conclusions and caveats: Mostly white British, mostly female donors; authors suggested clonal diversity may be underestimated.

The assay was immunoSEQ multiplex PCR, and TCRdb's table has in-frame clones only and misses some. This sample carries about 150,000 clones, about four fifths of them seen once, and the ten largest clones take roughly 4.3%. Details on this clone: Its antigen is currently unknown.

The CDR3 contains 12 residues. V gave up 6 bases and J gave up 8 bases, with 16 bases separating them. Germline V lookup: CDR1 SQVTM, CDR2 ANQGSEA. The source was peripheral blood, collected on day 0 of AZD1222 vaccination. V and J are TRBV29-1 and TRBJ1-2; D gene unclear. This TCR was sampled from an adult in good health. CDR3 nucleotides: TGCAGCGTCAACCGGTTCAAGGAAGGCTACACCTTC. Its protein product is CSVNRFKEGYTF. The full variable domain, its missing parts supplied by reference TRBV29-1 and TRBJ1-2, is SAVISQKPSRDICQRGTSLTIQCQVDSQVTMMFWYRQQPGQSLTLIATANQGSEATYESGFVIDKFPISRPNLTFSTLTVSNMSPEDSSIYLCSVNRFKEGYTFGSGTRLTVV.